These T cell receptor beta chains were read from a single sample in a study of T cell responses to AZD1222 COVID-19 vaccine. Profiled with immunoSEQ multiplex PCR; TCRdb holds only in-frame clones, not every one. The sample has some 120,000 clones, about 90% seen once. The source was peripheral blood, collected on day 0 of AZD1222 vaccination. The source is an adult in good health. Each CDR3 is given with its conserved first and last residue. D genes are given only for firm matches. Clone size is stated in some rows and not others, as once, few, many or a class when expanded.

TRBD1	NA	TRBJ2-3	TRBV10-3	CAISGTGTTDTQYF	TGTGCCATCAGTGGGACAGGGACCACAGATACGCAGTATTTT
NA	NA	TRBJ2-7	TRBV7-8	CASSRSGRRGYEQYF	TGTGCCAGCAGCCGGAGCGGGCGAAGGGGGTACGAGCAGTACTTC
TRBD1	NA	TRBJ1-1	TRBV2	CASSEEQGTEAFF	TGTGCCAGCAGTGAAGAACAGGGGACTGAAGCTTTCTTT
TRBD1	NA	TRBJ1-1	TRBV13	CASRNRGNTEAFF	TGTGCCAGCCGAAACAGGGGGAACACTGAAGCTTTCTTT
NA	NA	TRBJ1-3	TRBV5-4	CASSLGGTYSSGNTIYF	TGTGCCAGCAGCTTGGGCGGGACTTATAGCTCTGGAAACACCATATATTTT
NA	NA	TRBJ2-7	TRBV12-3/TRBV12-4	CASSSDSPGQYF	TGTGCCAGCAGTTCGGACTCGCCCGGGCAGTACTTC
TRBD2	NA	TRBJ2-7	TRBV3-1/TRBV3-2	CASSLASGTYEQYF	TGTGCCAGCAGCCTGGCTAGCGGGACCTACGAGCAGTACTTC
NA	NA	TRBJ2-7	TRBV19	CASSPRTGYYEQYF	TGTGCCAGTAGTCCCCGGACTGGTTACTACGAGCAGTACTTC
NA	once	TRBJ1-5	TRBV28	CASSLFGALQHF	TGTGCCAGCAGTTTATTCGGTGCGCTCCAGCATTTT
TRBD1	NA	TRBJ1-5	TRBV6-1	CASSEDRVRPQHF	TGTGCCAGCAGTGAGGACAGGGTGAGGCCCCAGCATTTT
TRBD1	once	TRBJ2-7	TRBV5-4	CASSLPRQGANEQYF	TGTGCCAGCAGCTTACCAAGACAGGGGGCTAACGAGCAGTACTTC
NA	NA	TRBJ1-2	TRBV30	CAWSRALLHGYTF	TGTGCCTGGAGCCGGGCCCTCCTTCATGGCTACACCTTC
NA	NA	TRBJ2-3	TRBV6-5	CASRGSADTQYF	TGTGCCAGCAGAGGGTCCGCAGATACGCAGTATTTT
TRBD1	NA	TRBJ1-1	TRBV6-6	CASRVTGGTEAFF	TGTGCCAGCAGGGTTACAGGGGGCACTGAAGCTTTCTTT
NA	few	TRBJ2-3	TRBV7-8	CASSFVAAHTQYF	TGTGCCAGCAGCTTCGTCGCGGCACATACGCAGTATTTT
NA	NA	TRBJ2-5	TRBV7-9	CASSLATSQETQYF	TGTGCCAGCAGCTTGGCAACGAGCCAAGAGACCCAGTACTTC
NA	NA	TRBJ1-5	TRBV9	CASSVGTHSNQPQHF	TGTGCCAGCAGCGTCGGGACGCATAGCAATCAGCCCCAGCATTTT
NA	once	TRBJ2-3	TRBV11-3	CASSFSGTPDTQYF	TGTGCCAGCAGCTTTTCCGGGACACCAGATACGCAGTATTTT
TRBD1	NA	TRBJ2-7	TRBV6-6	CASSYQGAYEQYF	TGTGCCAGCAGTTACCAGGGGGCCTACGAGCAGTACTTC
TRBD2	NA	TRBJ2-3	TRBV5-1	CASSFGLAGTDTQYF	TGCGCCAGCAGCTTTGGACTAGCAGGGACAGATACGCAGTATTTT
NA	few	TRBJ1-1	TRBV4-2	CASSQESGEAFF	TGTGCCAGCAGCCAAGAGTCGGGTGAAGCTTTCTTT
NA	few	TRBJ2-7	TRBV10-1	CASNTLCGGKAYEQYF	TGCGCCAGCAACACCCTGTGCGGGGGCAAGGCCTACGAGCAGTACTTC
TRBD2	NA	TRBJ2-7	TRBV2	CASSGFSGPSGSPYEQYF	TGTGCCAGCAGTGGATTCTCCGGGCCTAGCGGGAGCCCCTACGAGCAGTACTTC